This TCR beta chain was sequenced for a study of T cell responses to AZD1222 COVID-19 vaccine. The study's findings and limits: Repertoires were obtained only post-peak T cell response. Baseline seropositives among AZD1222 recipients totaled only 6 or 7. White British people made up most donors, females outnumbered males, and clonal diversity was possibly underestimated. Recipients of two AZD1222 doses showed rising Spike-specific TCR breadth and depth.

Trimming removed 4 bases at V and 3 bases at J, with 7 bases between. Germline V gene sequence: CDR1 SQVTM, CDR2 ANQGSEA. The CDR3 sequence is 11 residues long. Note on this clone: Antigen unknown.

Sequenced by immunoSEQ multiplex PCR; TCRdb stores in-frame clones only, minus some. Of about 180,000 clones detected, approximately 90% appear once; the ten largest clones hold less than 3%. The specimen was peripheral blood, collected on day 0 of AZD1222 vaccination. The source is an adult in good health. The chain links TRBV29-1 to TRBJ2-7, with D tentatively TRBD2 (6 bases). CDR3 nucleotide sequence: TGCAGCGTTGGGGACTTCTACGAGCAGTACTTC. Translated, it gives CSVGDFYEQYF.